The present T cell receptor (beta chain) was sequenced within a study of CXCR3-negative and CXCR3-positive naive CD8 T cells. Overall study results and limits: After cryopreservation, CXCR3 expression dropped partially; most assays used fresh PBMCs. CXCR3-expressing naive cells carried TRB CDR3s more hydrophobic than those of CXCR3-negative naive cells. TRB CDR3 properties indicated TCR strength, while surface CD5 was similar across naive subsets.

As for this clonotype: Its target is unknown.

CDR1 is SQVTM and CDR2 is ANQGSEA in the germline V gene. This CDR3 has 14 residues. The study made its TRB cDNA libraries by 5' RACE, adding UMI labels. TCRdb re-called the 5' RACE reads; every CDR3 protein appears as one record, without DNA. The sample totals some 66,000 distinct CDR3 sequences; its top ten clones hold roughly 1.5%. Sequenced input: naive CXCR3- CD8+ T cells from blood. Subset defined: CD45RO-CCR7+CD27+CD95- naive CD8+ T cells lacking CXCR3 (TNR3-). The chain uses TRBV29-1 and TRBJ2-5; with no DNA, the TCRdb D assignment of TRBD1 cannot be verified. The TCR comes from a human donor in good health. Some clones in this sample may be carry-over from other donors' samples. This chain's CDR3 is CSVEGGYIEETQYF.